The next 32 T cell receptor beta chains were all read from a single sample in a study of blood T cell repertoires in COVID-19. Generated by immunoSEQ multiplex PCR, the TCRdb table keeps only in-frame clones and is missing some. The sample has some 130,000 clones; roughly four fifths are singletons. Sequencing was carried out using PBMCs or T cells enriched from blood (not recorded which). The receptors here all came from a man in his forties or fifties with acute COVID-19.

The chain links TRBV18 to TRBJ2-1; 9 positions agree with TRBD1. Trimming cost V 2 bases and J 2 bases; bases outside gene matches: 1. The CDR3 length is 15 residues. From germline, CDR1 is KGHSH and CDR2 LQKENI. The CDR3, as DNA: TGTGCCAGCTCACCAGGGACAGGGACCTACAATGAGCAGTTCTTC. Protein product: CASSPGTGTYNEQFF.

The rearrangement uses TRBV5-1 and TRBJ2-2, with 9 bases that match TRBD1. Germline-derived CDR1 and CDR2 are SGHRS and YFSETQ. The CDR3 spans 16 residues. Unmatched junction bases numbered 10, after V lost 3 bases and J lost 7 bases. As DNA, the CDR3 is TGCGCCAGCAGCTCCCTCTCACAGGGGGCCAGCGGGGAGCTGTTTTTT. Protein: CASSSLSQGASGELFF.

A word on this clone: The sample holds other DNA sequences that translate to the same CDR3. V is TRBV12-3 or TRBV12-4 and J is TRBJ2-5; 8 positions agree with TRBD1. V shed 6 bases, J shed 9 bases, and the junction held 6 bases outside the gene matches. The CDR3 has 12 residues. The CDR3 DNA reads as TGTGCCAGCAGCCCAGGGGGCGCGGCCCAGTACTTC. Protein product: CASSPGGAAQYF.

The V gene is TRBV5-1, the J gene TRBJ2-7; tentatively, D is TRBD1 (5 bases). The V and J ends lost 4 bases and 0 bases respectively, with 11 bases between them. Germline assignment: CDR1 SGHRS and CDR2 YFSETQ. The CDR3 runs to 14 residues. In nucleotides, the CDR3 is TGCGCCAGCAGCCTTGGGGCTCCCTCCTACGAGCAGTACTTC. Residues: CASSLGAPSYEQYF.

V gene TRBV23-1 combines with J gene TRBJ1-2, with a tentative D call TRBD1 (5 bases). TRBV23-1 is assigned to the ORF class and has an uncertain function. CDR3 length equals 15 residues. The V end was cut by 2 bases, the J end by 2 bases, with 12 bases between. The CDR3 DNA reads TGCGCCAGCAGTCAAAGGCCAGGGCGAAACTATGGCTACACCTTC. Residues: CASSQRPGRNYGYTF.

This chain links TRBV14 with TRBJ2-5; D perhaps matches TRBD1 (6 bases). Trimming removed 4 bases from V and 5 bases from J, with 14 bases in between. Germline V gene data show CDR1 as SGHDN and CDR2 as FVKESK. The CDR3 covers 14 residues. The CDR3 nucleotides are TGTGCCAGCAGCCCAGGGGATTCAAGGGAGACCCAGTACTTC. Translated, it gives CASSPGDSRETQYF.

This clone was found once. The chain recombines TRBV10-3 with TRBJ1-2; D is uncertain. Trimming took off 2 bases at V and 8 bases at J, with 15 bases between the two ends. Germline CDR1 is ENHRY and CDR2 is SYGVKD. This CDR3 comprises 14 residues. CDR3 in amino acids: CAISEDNSSGGYTF. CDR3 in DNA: TGTGCCATCAGTGAGGACAATAGCTCGGGGGGCTACACCTTC.

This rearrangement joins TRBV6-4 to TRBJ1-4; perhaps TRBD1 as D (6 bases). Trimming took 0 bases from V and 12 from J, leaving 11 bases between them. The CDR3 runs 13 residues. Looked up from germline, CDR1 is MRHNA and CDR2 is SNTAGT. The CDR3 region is CASSDSYEGELFF. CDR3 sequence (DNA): TGTGCCAGCAGTGACTCGTATGAGGGGGAACTGTTTTTT.

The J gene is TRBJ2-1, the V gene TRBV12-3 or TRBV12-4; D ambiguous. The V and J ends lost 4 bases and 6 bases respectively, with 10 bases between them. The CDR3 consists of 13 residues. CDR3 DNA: TGTGCCAGCAGTTGGAAAGCGCGCAATGAGCAGTTCTTC. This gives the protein CASSWKARNEQFF.

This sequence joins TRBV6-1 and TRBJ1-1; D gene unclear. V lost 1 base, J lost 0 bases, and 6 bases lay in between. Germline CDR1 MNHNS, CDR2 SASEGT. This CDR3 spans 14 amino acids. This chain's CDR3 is CASSEGVMNTEAFF. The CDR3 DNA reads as TGTGCCAGCAGTGAAGGTGTTATGAACACTGAAGCTTTCTTT.

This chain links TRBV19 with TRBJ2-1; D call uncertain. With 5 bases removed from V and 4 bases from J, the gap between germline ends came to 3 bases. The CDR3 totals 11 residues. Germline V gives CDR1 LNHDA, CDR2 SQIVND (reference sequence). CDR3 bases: TGTGCCAGTAGTTCTTACAATGAGCAGTTCTTC. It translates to CASSSYNEQFF.

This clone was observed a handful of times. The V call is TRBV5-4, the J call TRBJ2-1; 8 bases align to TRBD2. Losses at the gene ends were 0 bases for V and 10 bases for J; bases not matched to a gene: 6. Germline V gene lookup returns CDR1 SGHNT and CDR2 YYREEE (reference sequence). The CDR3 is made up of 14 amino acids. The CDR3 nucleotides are TGTGCCAGCAGCTTGGCCGGGGGGGGCCAAGAGCAGTTCTTC. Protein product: CASSLAGGGQEQFF.

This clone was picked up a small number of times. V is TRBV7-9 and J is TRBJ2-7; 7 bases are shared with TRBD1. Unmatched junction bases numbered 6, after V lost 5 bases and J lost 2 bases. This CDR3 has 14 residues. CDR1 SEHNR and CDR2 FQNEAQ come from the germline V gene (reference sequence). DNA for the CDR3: TGTGCCAGCAGCGGGACCGGGACAGCCTACGAGCAGTACTTC. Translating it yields CASSGTGTAYEQYF.

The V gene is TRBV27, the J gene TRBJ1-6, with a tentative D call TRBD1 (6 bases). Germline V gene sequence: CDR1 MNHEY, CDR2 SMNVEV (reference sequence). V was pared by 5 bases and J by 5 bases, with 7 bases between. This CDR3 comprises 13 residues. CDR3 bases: TGTGCCAGCAGTAGACAGGATAATTCACCCCTCCACTTT. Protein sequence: CASSRQDNSPLHF.

CDR3 in amino acids: CAWSVRGNSPLHF. CDR3 nucleotide sequence: TGTGCCTGGAGTGTAAGGGGGAATTCACCCCTCCACTTT. This rearrangement joins TRBV30 to TRBJ1-6; the D gene is possibly TRBD1 (6 bases). This CDR3 contains 13 residues. Germline CDR1 and CDR2: GTSNPN and SVGIG (reference sequence). V lost 0 bases, J lost 7 bases, and 7 bases lay in between.

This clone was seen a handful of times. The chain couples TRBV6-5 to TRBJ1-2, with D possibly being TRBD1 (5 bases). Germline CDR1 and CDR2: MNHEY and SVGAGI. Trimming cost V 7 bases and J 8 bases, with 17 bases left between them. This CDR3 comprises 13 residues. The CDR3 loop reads CASTRREGRGYTF. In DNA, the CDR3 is TGTGCCAGCACTAGGAGGGAGGGACGCGGCTACACCTTC.

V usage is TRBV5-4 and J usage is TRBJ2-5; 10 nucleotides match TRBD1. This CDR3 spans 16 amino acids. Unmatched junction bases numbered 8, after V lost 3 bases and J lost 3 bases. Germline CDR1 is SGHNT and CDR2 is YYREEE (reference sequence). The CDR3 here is CASSSPGQGYKETQYF. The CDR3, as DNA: TGTGCCAGCAGCTCGCCGGGACAGGGGTATAAAGAGACCCAGTACTTC.

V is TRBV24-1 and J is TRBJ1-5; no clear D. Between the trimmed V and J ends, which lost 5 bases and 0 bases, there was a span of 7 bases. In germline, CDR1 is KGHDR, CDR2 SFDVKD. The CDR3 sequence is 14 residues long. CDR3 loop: CATSGSYSNQPQHF. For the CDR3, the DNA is TGTGCCACCAGTGGGAGTTATAGCAATCAGCCCCAGCATTTT.

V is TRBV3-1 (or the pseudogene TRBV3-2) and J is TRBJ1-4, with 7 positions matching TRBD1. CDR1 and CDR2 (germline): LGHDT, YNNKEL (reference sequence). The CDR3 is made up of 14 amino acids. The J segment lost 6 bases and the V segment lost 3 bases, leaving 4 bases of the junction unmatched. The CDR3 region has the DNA TGTGCCAGCAGCCATTTCGGGACAGATGAAAAACTGTTTTTT. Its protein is CASSHFGTDEKLFF.

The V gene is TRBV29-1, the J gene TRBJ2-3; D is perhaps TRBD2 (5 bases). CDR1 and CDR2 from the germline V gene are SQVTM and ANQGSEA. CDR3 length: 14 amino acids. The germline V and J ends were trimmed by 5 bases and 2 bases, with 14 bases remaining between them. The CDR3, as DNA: TGCAGCGTTCTCTATGATCTAGCCACAGATACGCAGTATTTT. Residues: CSVLYDLATDTQYF.

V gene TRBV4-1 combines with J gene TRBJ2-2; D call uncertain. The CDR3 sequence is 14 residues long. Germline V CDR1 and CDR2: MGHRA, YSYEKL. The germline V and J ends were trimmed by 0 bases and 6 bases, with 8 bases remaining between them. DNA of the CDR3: TGCGCCAGCAGCCAAGATCGGTGGTCCGGGGAGCTGTTTTTT. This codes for CASSQDRWSGELFF.

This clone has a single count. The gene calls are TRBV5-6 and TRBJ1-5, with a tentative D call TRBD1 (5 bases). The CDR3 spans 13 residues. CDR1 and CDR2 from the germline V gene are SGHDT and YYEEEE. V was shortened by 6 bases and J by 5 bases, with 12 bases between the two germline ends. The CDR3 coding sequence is TGTGCCAGCACTTCGGGGGTTGATCAGCCCCAGCATTTT. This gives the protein CASTSGVDQPQHF.

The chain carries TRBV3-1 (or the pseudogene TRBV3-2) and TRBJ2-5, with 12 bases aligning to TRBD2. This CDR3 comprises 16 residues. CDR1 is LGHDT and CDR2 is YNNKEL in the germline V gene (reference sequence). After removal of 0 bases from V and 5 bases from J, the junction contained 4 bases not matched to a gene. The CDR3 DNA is TGTGCCAGCAGCCAAGATAGTCTAGCGGGAGGGGAGACCCAGTACTTC. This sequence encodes CASSQDSLAGGETQYF.

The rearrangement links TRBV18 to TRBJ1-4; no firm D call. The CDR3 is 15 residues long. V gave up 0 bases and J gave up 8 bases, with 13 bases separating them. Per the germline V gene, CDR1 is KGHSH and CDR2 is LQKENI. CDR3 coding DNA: TGTGCCAGCTCACCACCGGGCCCTTTCCGGGAAAAACTGTTTTTT. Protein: CASSPPGPFREKLFF. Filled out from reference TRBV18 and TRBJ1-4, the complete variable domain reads NAGVMQNPRHLVRRRGQEARLRCSPMKGHSHVYWYRQLPEEGLKFMVYLQKENIIDESGMPKERFSAEFPKEGPSILRIQQVVRGDSAAYFCASSPPGPFREKLFFGSGTQLSVL.

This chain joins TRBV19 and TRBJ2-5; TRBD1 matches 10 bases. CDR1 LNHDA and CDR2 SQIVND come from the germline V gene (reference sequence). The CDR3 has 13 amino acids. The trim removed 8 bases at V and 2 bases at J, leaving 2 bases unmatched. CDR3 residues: CASGQGGQETQYF. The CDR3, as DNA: TGTGCCAGTGGACAGGGGGGGCAAGAGACCCAGTACTTC.

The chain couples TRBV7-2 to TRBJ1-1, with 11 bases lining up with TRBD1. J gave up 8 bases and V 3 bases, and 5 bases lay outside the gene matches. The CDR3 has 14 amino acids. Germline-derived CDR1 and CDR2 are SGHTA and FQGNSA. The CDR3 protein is CASSLGQGDREAFF. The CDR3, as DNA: TGTGCCAGCAGCTTGGGACAGGGGGACCGGGAAGCTTTCTTT.

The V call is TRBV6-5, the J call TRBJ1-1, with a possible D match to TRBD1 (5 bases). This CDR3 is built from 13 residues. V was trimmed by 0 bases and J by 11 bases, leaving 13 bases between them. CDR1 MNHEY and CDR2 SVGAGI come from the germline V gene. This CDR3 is CASSYSGGTGAFF. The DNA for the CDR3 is TGTGCCAGCAGTTACTCAGGAGGGACTGGGGCTTTCTTT.

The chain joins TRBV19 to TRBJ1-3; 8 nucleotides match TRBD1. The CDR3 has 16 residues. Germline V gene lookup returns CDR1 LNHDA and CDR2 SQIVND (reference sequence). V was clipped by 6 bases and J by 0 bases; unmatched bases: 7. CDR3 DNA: TGTGCCAGTAGACTCTCAGGGGGCGCCTCTGGAAACACCATATATTTT. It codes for CASRLSGGASGNTIYF.

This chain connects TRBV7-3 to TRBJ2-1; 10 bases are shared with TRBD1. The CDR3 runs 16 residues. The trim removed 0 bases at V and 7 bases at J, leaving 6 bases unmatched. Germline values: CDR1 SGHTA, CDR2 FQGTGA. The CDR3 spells CASSLTAGQGRNEQFF. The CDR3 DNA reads TGTGCCAGCAGCTTAACGGCGGGACAGGGGAGGAATGAGCAGTTCTTC. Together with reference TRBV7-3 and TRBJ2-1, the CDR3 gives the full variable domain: GAGVSQTPSNKVTEKGKYVELRCDPISGHTALYWYRQSLGQGPEFLIYFQGTGAADDSGLPNDRFFAVRPEGSVSTLKIQRTERGDSAVYLCASSLTAGQGRNEQFFGPGTRLTVL.

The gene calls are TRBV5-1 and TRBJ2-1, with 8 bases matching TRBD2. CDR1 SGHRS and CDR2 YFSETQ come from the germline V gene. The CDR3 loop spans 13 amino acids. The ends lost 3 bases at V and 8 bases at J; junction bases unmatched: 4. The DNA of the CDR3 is TGCGCCAGCAGCTCCCCAGCGGGGGATGAGCAGTTCTTC. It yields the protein CASSSPAGDEQFF.

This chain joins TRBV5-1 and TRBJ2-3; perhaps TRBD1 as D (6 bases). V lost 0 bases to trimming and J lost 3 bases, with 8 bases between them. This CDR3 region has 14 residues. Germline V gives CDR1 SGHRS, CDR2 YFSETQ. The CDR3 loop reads CASSLVGATDTQYF. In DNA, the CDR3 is TGCGCCAGCAGCTTGGTGGGGGCGACAGATACGCAGTATTTT.

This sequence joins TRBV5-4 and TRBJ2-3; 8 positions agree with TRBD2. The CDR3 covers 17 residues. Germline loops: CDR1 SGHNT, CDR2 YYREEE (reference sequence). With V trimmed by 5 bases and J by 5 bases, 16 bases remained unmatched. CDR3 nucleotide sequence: TGTGCCAGCAGATCGATCGTGGGACTAGAAGAGGGAGATACGCAGTATTTT. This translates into CASRSIVGLEEGDTQYF.